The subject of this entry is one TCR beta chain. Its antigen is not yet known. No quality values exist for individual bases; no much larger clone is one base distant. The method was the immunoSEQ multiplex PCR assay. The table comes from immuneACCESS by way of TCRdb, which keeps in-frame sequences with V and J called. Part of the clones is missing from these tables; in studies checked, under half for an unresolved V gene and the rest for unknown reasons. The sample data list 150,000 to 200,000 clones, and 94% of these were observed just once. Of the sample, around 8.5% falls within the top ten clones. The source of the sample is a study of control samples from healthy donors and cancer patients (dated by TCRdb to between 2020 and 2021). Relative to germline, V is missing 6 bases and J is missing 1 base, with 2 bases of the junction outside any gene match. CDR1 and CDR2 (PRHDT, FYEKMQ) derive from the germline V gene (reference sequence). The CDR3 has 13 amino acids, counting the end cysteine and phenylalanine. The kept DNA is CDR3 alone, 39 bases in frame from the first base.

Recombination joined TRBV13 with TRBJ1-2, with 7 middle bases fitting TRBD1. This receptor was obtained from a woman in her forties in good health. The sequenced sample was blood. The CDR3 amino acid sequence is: CASRRTGNYGYTF. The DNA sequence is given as TGTGCCAGCAGAAGGACAGGTAACTATGGCTACACCTTC.